The clone carrying this T cell receptor beta chain is classed as large. Its target is unknown. Time point noted: sample taken at primary tumor resection. The record originates from a study of spatial heterogeneity in lung cancer. The study's findings and limits: How many expanded intratumoral alpha and beta TCRs were present tracked the tumor mutation count, which was a count of nonsynonymous mutations.

MiXCR, run by TCRdb on the 5' RACE reads, gives a single entry per CDR3 protein. The table has about 9,300 distinct CDR3 sequences, roughly 6% seen once. The specimen comprised lung tumor tissue, sampled at surgery. This sequence originates from a male donor with early-stage non-small cell lung cancer.

The CDR3 spells CASSREDRVGSGNQPQHF. Here the CDR3 DNA reads TGTGCCAGCAGTCGCGAGGACAGGGTTGGTTCTGGCAATCAGCCCCAGCATTTT. This chain links TRBV28 with TRBJ1-5; TRBD1 agrees at 8 bases. With V trimmed by 5 bases and J by 2 bases, 14 bases remained unmatched. The length of the CDR3 is 18 residues. From germline, CDR1 is MDHEN and CDR2 SYDVKM.